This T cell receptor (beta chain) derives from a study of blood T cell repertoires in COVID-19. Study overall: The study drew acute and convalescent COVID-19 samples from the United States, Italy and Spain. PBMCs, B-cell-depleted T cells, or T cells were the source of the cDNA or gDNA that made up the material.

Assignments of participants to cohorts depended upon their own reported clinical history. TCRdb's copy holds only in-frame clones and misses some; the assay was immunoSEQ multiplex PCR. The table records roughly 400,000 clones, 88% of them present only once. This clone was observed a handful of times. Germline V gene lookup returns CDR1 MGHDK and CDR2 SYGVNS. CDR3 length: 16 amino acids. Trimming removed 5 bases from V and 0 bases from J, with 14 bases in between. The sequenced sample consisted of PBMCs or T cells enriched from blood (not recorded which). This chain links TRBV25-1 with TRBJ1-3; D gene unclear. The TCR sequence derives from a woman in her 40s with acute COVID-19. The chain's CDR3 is CASSRIDSYSGNTIYF. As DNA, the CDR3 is TGTGCCAGCAGTCGCATCGACTCCTACTCTGGAAACACCATATATTTT.